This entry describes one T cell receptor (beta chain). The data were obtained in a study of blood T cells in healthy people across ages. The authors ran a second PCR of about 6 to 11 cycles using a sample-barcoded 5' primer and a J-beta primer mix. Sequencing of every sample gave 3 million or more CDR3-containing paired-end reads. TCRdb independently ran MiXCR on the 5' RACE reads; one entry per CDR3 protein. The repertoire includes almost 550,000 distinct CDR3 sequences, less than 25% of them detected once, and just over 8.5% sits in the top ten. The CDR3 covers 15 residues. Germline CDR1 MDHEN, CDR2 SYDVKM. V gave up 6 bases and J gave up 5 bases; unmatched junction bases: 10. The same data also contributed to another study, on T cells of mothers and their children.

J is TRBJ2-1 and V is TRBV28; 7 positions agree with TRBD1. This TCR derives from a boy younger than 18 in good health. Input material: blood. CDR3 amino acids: CASSQPGQRNNEQFF. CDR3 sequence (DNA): TGTGCCAGCAGCCAACCGGGACAGAGAAACAATGAGCAGTTCTTC.